These 29 T cell receptor beta chains were sequenced from one sample in a study of T cell responses to AZD1222 COVID-19 vaccine. Assay: immunoSEQ multiplex PCR; the TCRdb copy retains only in-frame clones and omits some. The data hold fewer than 120,000 clones, with 81% observed a single time. The material sequenced was peripheral blood, taken on day 0 of AZD1222 vaccination. These TCRs come from an adult in good health.

This chain's CDR3 is CASSPRQGKMNTEAFF. The CDR3, as DNA: TGTGCCAGCAGCCCAAGACAGGGGAAAATGAACACTGAAGCTTTCTTT. The rearrangement links TRBV3-1 (or the pseudogene TRBV3-2) to TRBJ1-1, with TRBD1 matching over 8 bases. The CDR3 loop spans 16 amino acids. In germline, CDR1 is LGHDT, CDR2 YNNKEL (reference sequence). Losses at the gene ends were 4 bases for V and 0 bases for J; bases not matched to a gene: 7.

This rearrangement joins TRBV6-5 to TRBJ2-2; 12 bases line up with TRBD1. This CDR3 comprises 14 residues. The germline V gene has CDR1 MNHEY and CDR2 SVGAGI. Losses at the gene ends were 8 bases for V and 6 bases for J; bases not matched to a gene: 4. The CDR3 spells CASRDRGQSGELFF. Here the CDR3 DNA reads TGTGCCAGCCGGGACAGGGGGCAGTCCGGGGAGCTGTTTTTT.

The CDR3 bases are TGTGCCAGCTCACCACCGATAGTACAGGAAAAACTGTTTTTT. Its protein product is CASSPPIVQEKLFF. This sequence joins TRBV18 and TRBJ1-4; D gene uncertain. The V end was cut by 0 bases, the J end by 8 bases, with 10 bases between. This CDR3 has 14 residues. Germline lookup yields CDR1 KGHSH and CDR2 LQKENI.

CDR3 sequence reads: CASSLGLPYEQYF. CDR3 coding DNA: TGTGCCAGCAGTTTAGGACTACCCTACGAGCAGTACTTC. The chain uses TRBV6-2 or TRBV6-3 and TRBJ2-7; TRBD2 is a possible D gene (6 bases). The CDR3 length is 13 residues. The germline V gene encodes CDR1 MNHEY and CDR2 SVGEGT. The ends were cut back, 4 bases at V and 2 bases at J, with 9 bases in the middle.

This clone was recorded once. This chain joins TRBV5-6 and TRBJ1-2, with D possibly TRBD1 on 6 matching bases. From germline, CDR1 is SGHDT and CDR2 YYEEEE. This CDR3 has 15 amino acids. V was trimmed by 4 bases and J by 8 bases, leaving 21 bases between them. The CDR3 coding sequence is TGTGCCAGCAGCGGGAAATACAGGGATTCAGGAGGCTACACCTTC. Amino acid sequence: CASSGKYRDSGGYTF.

The chain carries TRBV12-3 or TRBV12-4 and TRBJ2-2; D ambiguous. The CDR3 has 11 amino acids. V lost 3 bases to trimming and J lost 7 bases, with 3 bases between them. Written as DNA, the CDR3 is TGTGCCAGCAGTTTCCGCGGGGAGCTGTTTTTT. It is translated as CASSFRGELFF.

This rearrangement joins TRBV5-5 to TRBJ2-3, with a weak D call TRBD1 (6 bases). Germline CDR1 SGHKS, CDR2 YYEKEE (reference sequence). The CDR3 is 15 residues long. V lost 4 bases, J lost 2 bases, and 14 bases lay in between. The CDR3 region has the DNA TGTGCCAGCAGCGTCGGACAGTCCGACACAGATACGCAGTATTTT. As protein: CASSVGQSDTDTQYF.

The chain combines TRBV19 with TRBJ1-6; 7 bases are shared with TRBD1. The CDR3 runs to 15 residues. With V trimmed by 6 bases and J by 0 bases, 2 bases remained unmatched. The germline gives CDR1 LNHDA, CDR2 SQIVND (reference sequence). This chain's CDR3 is CASSWDSSYNSPLHF. The CDR3 bases are TGTGCCAGTAGCTGGGACAGCTCCTATAATTCACCCCTCCACTTT.

This clone was counted ten times or more. The chain recombines TRBV19 with TRBJ2-4; TRBD1 or TRBD2 may be the D gene (5 bases each). CDR1 and CDR2 from the germline V gene are LNHDA and SQIVND (reference sequence). This CDR3 contains 10 residues. Trimming stripped 5 bases from V and 13 bases from J, with 9 bases between. CDR3 loop: CASSAGTQYF. The CDR3 region has the DNA TGTGCCAGTAGTGCAGGGACGCAGTACTTC.

This clone was seen a single time. The chain links TRBV7-2 to TRBJ1-3, with D uncertain. Per germline, CDR1 SGHTA and CDR2 FQGNSA. With 3 bases removed from V and 0 bases from J, the gap between germline ends came to 9 bases. The CDR3 is made up of 15 amino acids. The CDR3 DNA reads as TGTGCCAGCAGCTTCAGGACCCTCTCTGGAAACACCATATATTTT. Translating it yields CASSFRTLSGNTIYF.

This clone was seen only a few times. The CDR3 loop reads CASSPQGWDGYTF. The CDR3 DNA reads as TGTGCCAGTAGTCCACAGGGGTGGGATGGCTACACCTTC. V gene TRBV19 combines with J gene TRBJ1-2; 7 positions agree with TRBD1. Germline values: CDR1 LNHDA, CDR2 SQIVND (reference sequence). The CDR3 is 13 amino acids. The V and J ends lost 5 bases and 6 bases, in that order; junction bases with no gene match: 6.

J is TRBJ1-5 and V is TRBV5-8; unclear D gene. The length of the CDR3 is 12 residues. V was trimmed by 0 bases and J by 4 bases, leaving 2 bases between them. CDR1 is SGHTS and CDR2 is YDEGEE in the germline V gene. The DNA for the CDR3 is TGTGCCAGCAGCTTGGGGAATCAGCCCCAGCATTTT. Its protein is CASSLGNQPQHF.

In DNA form, the CDR3 reads TGTGCCAGCACCATACACGCCGGCAATGGCTACACCTTC. This encodes CASTIHAGNGYTF. This chain links TRBV5-4 with TRBJ1-2; unclear D gene. This CDR3 spans 13 amino acids. The germline V and J ends were trimmed by 6 bases and 6 bases, with 15 bases remaining between them. The V gene's germline CDR1 is SGHNT and CDR2 YYREEE (reference sequence).

The chain joins TRBV19 to TRBJ1-5, with D possibly matching TRBD1 (5 bases). The CDR3 covers 14 residues. V gave up 5 bases and J gave up 0 bases, with 8 bases separating them. Per the germline V gene, CDR1 is LNHDA and CDR2 is SQIVND (reference sequence). DNA for the CDR3: TGTGCCAGTAGTGGGGGAGGTAGCAATCAGCCCCAGCATTTT. Amino acid sequence: CASSGGGSNQPQHF.

Comments on this clone: Other DNA variants within this sample encode the same CDR3. V gene TRBV19 combines with J gene TRBJ1-2; tentative D call: TRBD1 (5 bases). Germline loops: CDR1 LNHDA, CDR2 SQIVND (reference sequence). V gave up 1 base and J gave up 3 bases, with 12 bases separating them. This CDR3 has 15 residues. The CDR3 DNA is TGTGCCAGTAGTATAGCGACCGGGACCGACTATGGCTACACCTTC. Amino acids: CASSIATGTDYGYTF.

The chain couples TRBV7-2 to TRBJ2-7; 9 bases align to TRBD2. Germline V gives CDR1 SGHTA, CDR2 FQGNSA. V lost 1 base and J lost 8; bases outside the gene matches: 3. This CDR3 contains 13 residues. Here the CDR3 reads CASSLVAGAKQYF. The CDR3 region has the DNA TGTGCCAGCAGCTTAGTAGCGGGGGCTAAGCAGTACTTC. Supplemented by reference TRBV7-2 and TRBJ2-7, the full variable domain reads GAGVSQSPSNKVTEKGKDVELRCDPISGHTALYWYRQSLGQGLEFLIYFQGNSAPDKSGLPSDRFSAERTGGSVSTLTIQRTQQEDSAVYLCASSLVAGAKQYFGPGTRLTVT.

The chain is built from TRBV7-2 and TRBJ2-1; 9 positions match TRBD2. V lost 5 bases to trimming and J lost 2 bases; unmatched junction nucleotides: 7. The CDR3 is 16 amino acids. Germline CDR1 and CDR2: SGHTA and FQGNSA. Written as DNA, the CDR3 is TGTGCCAGCAGCCCGTTCGGCGGGAGGGCCTACAATGAGCAGTTCTTC. Its translation is CASSPFGGRAYNEQFF.

This clone was found a few times. Other DNA variants within this sample encode the same CDR3. The genes are TRBV18 and TRBJ1-2; D remains ambiguous. From germline, CDR1 is KGHSH and CDR2 LQKENI. The V gene lost 3 bases and the J gene lost 5 bases, with 10 bases spanning the gap. This CDR3 is 13 amino acids long. This CDR3 is CASSPATEYGYTF. The DNA for the CDR3 is TGTGCCAGCTCACCCGCAACAGAGTATGGCTACACCTTC.

The chain is built from TRBV18 and TRBJ2-7; D might be TRBD2 (6 bases). The CDR3 totals 14 residues. Germline V gene lookup returns CDR1 KGHSH and CDR2 LQKENI. V was pared by 3 bases and J by 5 bases, with 14 bases between. The CDR3 here is CASSPGEAGDEQYF. The CDR3 region has the DNA TGTGCCAGCTCACCCGGGGAGGCGGGCGACGAGCAGTACTTC. Supplemented by reference TRBV18 and TRBJ2-7, the full variable domain reads NAGVMQNPRHLVRRRGQEARLRCSPMKGHSHVYWYRQLPEEGLKFMVYLQKENIIDESGMPKERFSAEFPKEGPSILRIQQVVRGDSAAYFCASSPGEAGDEQYFGPGTRLTVT.

This rearrangement joins TRBV7-2 to TRBJ1-6, with 8 bases that match TRBD1. Germline values: CDR1 SGHTA, CDR2 FQGNSA. The CDR3 extends over 14 amino acids. V lost 3 bases and J lost 9; bases outside the gene matches: 4. CDR3 bases: TGTGCCAGCAGCTTCACGGACAGGGCTTCACCCCTCCACTTT. Its translation is CASSFTDRASPLHF.

The chain uses TRBV14 and TRBJ2-3; D is perhaps TRBD1 or TRBD2 (5 bases each). The germline CDR1 and CDR2 sequences are SGHDN and FVKESK. The CDR3 is made up of 14 amino acids. V was pared by 4 bases and J by 8 bases, with 16 bases between. The CDR3 protein is CASSLIQTGGTQYF. The CDR3 DNA is TGTGCCAGCAGCCTCATTCAAACAGGAGGTACGCAGTATTTT.

This clone turned up a few times. This chain links TRBV27 with TRBJ2-1; weak D call: TRBD2 (5 bases). CDR1 and CDR2 from the germline V gene are MNHEY and SMNVEV (reference sequence). With 0 bases removed from V and 9 bases from J, the gap between germline ends came to 9 bases. CDR3 length: 13 amino acids. CDR3 region: CASSLSLRAEQFF. CDR3 bases: TGTGCCAGCAGTTTATCGTTGCGGGCTGAGCAGTTCTTC.

This chain uses TRBV7-2 with TRBJ2-5, with D perhaps matching TRBD1 (7 bases). This CDR3 is 16 amino acids long. The germline gives CDR1 SGHTA, CDR2 FQGNSA. Trimming took off 1 base at V and 3 bases at J, with 15 bases between the two ends. The CDR3 spells CASSLEMAGGKETQYF. For the CDR3, the DNA is TGTGCCAGCAGCTTAGAAATGGCAGGGGGGAAAGAGACCCAGTACTTC.

This chain connects TRBV7-9 to TRBJ1-2; 9 nucleotides line up with TRBD1. After removal of 5 bases from V and 8 bases from J, the junction contained 3 bases not matched to a gene. Germline assignment: CDR1 SEHNR and CDR2 FQNEAQ (reference sequence). The CDR3 extends over 12 amino acids. This CDR3 reads CASSRDRAGYTF. The CDR3 nucleotides read TGTGCCAGCAGCCGGGACAGGGCGGGCTACACCTTC.

This chain uses TRBV30 with TRBJ1-3; 7 nucleotides align to TRBD1. Unmatched junction bases numbered 3, after V lost 2 bases and J lost 8 bases. The germline V gene encodes CDR1 GTSNPN and CDR2 SVGIG (reference sequence). The CDR3 covers 12 residues. CDR3 loop: CAWSTQGYTIYF. CDR3 nucleotides: TGTGCCTGGAGTACACAGGGGTACACCATATATTTT.

This clone was recorded once. The chain employs TRBV5-4 and TRBJ1-1, with TRBD1 matching over 9 bases. CDR1 is SGHNT, CDR2 YYREEE, per germline (reference sequence). This CDR3 spans 14 amino acids. V trimming: 4 bases; J trimming: 6 bases; junction bases outside the gene matches: 7. The CDR3 is CASSLGTGYSEAFF. CDR3 bases: TGTGCCAGCAGCCTCGGGACAGGGTATTCTGAAGCTTTCTTT.

The V gene is TRBV28, the J gene TRBJ2-5, with D perhaps assigned TRBD1 or TRBD2 (6 bases each). Looked up from germline, CDR1 is MDHEN and CDR2 is SYDVKM. V dropped 4 bases and J dropped 4 bases, with 16 bases sitting between them. The CDR3 has 15 residues. CDR3 loop: CASSSGGTGPETQYF. The DNA for the CDR3 is TGTGCCAGCAGTTCCGGGGGCACAGGGCCAGAGACCCAGTACTTC.

The rearrangement links TRBV3-1 (or the pseudogene TRBV3-2) to TRBJ1-6, with D unclear. Germline V gene data show CDR1 as LGHDT and CDR2 as YNNKEL (reference sequence). The CDR3 runs 15 residues. V gave up 0 bases and J gave up 5 bases, with 8 bases separating them. The CDR3 loop is CASSQERIDNSPLHF. For the CDR3, the DNA is TGTGCCAGCAGCCAAGAACGGATAGATAATTCACCCCTCCACTTT.

The chain uses TRBV5-8 and TRBJ2-3, with D possibly being TRBD2 (6 bases). The ends were cut back, 2 bases at V and 2 bases at J, with 12 bases in the middle. This CDR3 contains 15 residues. The germline V gene encodes CDR1 SGHTS and CDR2 YDEGEE. CDR3 sequence reads: CASSFGRTSTDTQYF. CDR3 nucleotides: TGTGCCAGCAGCTTCGGGAGAACTTCCACAGATACGCAGTATTTT.